These 2 T cell receptor beta chains were all obtained from the same sample, sequenced in a study of T cells after yellow fever vaccination (dated by TCRdb to between 2019 and 2020). The library was made by 5' RACE. The sequencing machine was an Illumina HiSeq 2500. TCRdb reran the public reads through fastp at Q25 and MiXCR, keeping productive beta chains. Each CDR3 protein appears once, grouped with its most common genes and DNA. The sample table shows tens of thousands of distinct CDR3 sequences, and 10% to 15% are seen once. The top ten constitute 20% to 25% of the sample. This sample's treatment or condition label indicates: live attenuated yellow fever vaccine strain. Material: CD8+ T cells not binding an NS4B(214-222) dextramer, sorted from PBMCs, obtained roughly 20 days after the first yellow fever vaccination. The cell subset or site label of this sample denotes: NS4B epitope dextramer-negative CD8 T cells. The source of these receptors is a man between 18 and 29 years old who received the YFV17D yellow fever vaccine.

At least ten counts were recorded for this clonotype. This rearrangement joins TRBV4-1 to TRBJ2-7; the match to TRBD1 covers 7 bases. Per germline, CDR1 MGHRA and CDR2 YSYEKL. V was clipped by 0 bases and J by 0 bases; unmatched bases: 2. This CDR3 has 15 residues. In DNA form, the CDR3 reads TGCGCCAGCAGCCAAGAAGCAGGGGGCTCCTACGAGCAGTACTTC. Translating it yields CASSQEAGGSYEQYF.

The chain uses TRBV5-6 and TRBJ1-6; no clear D gene. Germline CDR1 and CDR2: SGHDT and YYEEEE. V lost 0 bases to trimming and J lost 3 bases, with 7 bases between them. This CDR3 contains 15 residues. CDR3: CASSLDGYYNSPLHF. The CDR3 DNA reads as TGTGCCAGCAGCTTGGACGGATACTATAATTCACCCCTCCACTTT. The full variable domain, completed using reference TRBV5-6 and TRBJ1-6, is DAGVTQSPTHLIKTRGQQVTLRCSPKSGHDTVSWYQQALGQGPQFIFQYYEEEERQRGNFPDRFSGHQFPNYSSELNVNALLLGDSALYLCASSLDGYYNSPLHFGNGTRLTVT.